These 17 T cell receptor beta chains share one sample of origin, sequenced in a study of neurological immune-mediated disorders. From the 5' RACE reads, TCRdb called clonotypes with MiXCR, one entry per CDR3 protein. The data hold 66,000 or so distinct CDR3 sequences, with roughly 3.2% observed a single time. Sequencing input: PBMCs. These receptors all come from a man aged 35 to 55 with multiple sclerosis.

This clonotype was seen repeatedly, ten times or more. The V and J genes are TRBV5-6 and TRBJ2-1, with 14 bases lining up with TRBD2. V gave up 3 bases and J gave up 10 bases; unmatched junction bases: 6. Germline V CDR1 and CDR2: SGHDT, YYEEEE. The CDR3 has 15 residues. The CDR3 nucleotides read TGTGCCAGCAGCTCGGGACTAGCGGGAGCTGCGGAGCAGTTCTTC. Translated, it gives CASSSGLAGAAEQFF.

This clonotype was counted at least ten times. The chain has TRBV20-1 and TRBJ2-3; 8 bases map to TRBD2. J gave up 5 bases and V 3 bases, and 10 bases lay outside the gene matches. The CDR3 is 15 residues long. The germline V gene encodes CDR1 DFQATT and CDR2 SNEGSKA (reference sequence). The CDR3 bases are TGCAGTGCTAGTCCGACTAGCGCTCGGGGAGATACGCAGTATTTT. As protein: CSASPTSARGDTQYF.

This clonotype was observed many times. The chain combines TRBV10-3 with TRBJ2-7; D perhaps matches TRBD1 (6 bases). Germline assignment: CDR1 ENHRY and CDR2 SYGVKD. The V end lost 6 bases, the J end lost 7 bases, and 13 bases lay between the germline ends. CDR3 length: 12 residues. CDR3 amino acids: CAIRDSGGEQYF. The CDR3 DNA sequence: TGTGCCATCAGGGACAGTGGGGGTGAGCAGTACTTC.

The sample holds many counts of this clonotype. The V call is TRBV7-9, the J call TRBJ1-3; D unresolved. The germline V gene encodes CDR1 SEHNR and CDR2 FQNEAQ (reference sequence). Trimming took off 0 bases at V and 1 base at J, with 10 bases between the two ends. The CDR3 sequence is 16 residues long. CDR3 in DNA: TGTGCCAGCAGCTTAGCACAGTTGGTTTCTGGAAACACCATATATTTT. Its translation is CASSLAQLVSGNTIYF.

At least ten counts were recorded for this clonotype. The rearrangement links TRBV11-2 to TRBJ2-1, with 8 positions matching TRBD2. Germline trimming cut 0 bases from V and 2 bases from J; bases unmatched to any gene: 6. Germline V gives CDR1 SGHAT, CDR2 FQNNGV. The CDR3 length is 17 residues. The CDR3 sequence is CASSLDSGRGPYNEQFF. The CDR3 nucleotides read TGTGCCAGCAGCTTAGACAGCGGGAGAGGGCCCTACAATGAGCAGTTCTTC.

This clonotype was observed a handful of times. V and J are TRBV12-3 or TRBV12-4 and TRBJ2-1; 7 bases match TRBD2. Germline trimming cut 2 bases from V and 5 bases from J; bases unmatched to any gene: 0. CDR3 length: 13 residues. For the CDR3, the DNA is TGTGCCAGCAGTTTAACTAGCGACAATGAGCAGTTCTTC. Its protein product is CASSLTSDNEQFF.

This clonotype was recorded many times. The chain is built from TRBV27 and TRBJ1-6; TRBD1 might be the D (5 bases). CDR3 length: 15 residues. With 6 bases removed from V and 3 bases from J, the gap between germline ends came to 12 bases. Per germline, CDR1 MNHEY and CDR2 SMNVEV (reference sequence). CDR3 protein: CASSKPTDYNSPLHF. Here the CDR3 DNA reads TGTGCCAGCAGCAAGCCGACAGACTATAATTCACCCCTCCACTTT.

This clonotype was detected many times. This chain links TRBV9 with TRBJ1-1; TRBD1 matches at 7 bases. Trimming cost V 4 bases and J 10 bases; bases outside gene matches: 7. Germline CDR1 reads SGDLS; CDR2 reads YYNGEE. CDR3 length: 12 residues. CDR3 DNA: TGTGCCAGCAGCCCCCGACAGGGAACAGCTTTCTTT. It yields the protein CASSPRQGTAFF.

Ten or more counts support this clonotype. The chain is built from TRBV27 and TRBJ2-1; D possibly uses TRBD1 or TRBD2 (5 bases each). The CDR3 length is 14 residues. Germline V CDR1 and CDR2: MNHEY, SMNVEV (reference sequence). Trimming left V 6 bases short and J 2 bases short, with 11 bases between. The CDR3 DNA reads TGTGCCAGCAGCTCCCGGGGCCCCTACAATGAGCAGTTCTTC. It is translated as CASSSRGPYNEQFF.

This clonotype was observed a few times. A clone one base away is much larger, so this may be a read error. V is TRBV12-3 or TRBV12-4 and J is TRBJ2-7; 8 bases line up with TRBD2. The J segment lost 7 bases and the V segment lost 6 bases, leaving 11 bases of the junction unmatched. CDR3 length: 14 residues. CDR3 coding DNA: TGTGCCAGCAGGCTGGGACTAGTGAACGAAGAGCAGTACTTC. Translation: CASRLGLVNEEQYF.

With respect to this clonotype: One base away lies a much larger clone, so this may be a sequencing read error. Here the CDR3 DNA reads TGTGCCAGCAGTCAGCGGGAGAGGGATACAGATACGCAGTATTTT. The encoded protein is CASSQRERDTDTQYF. The chain links TRBV12-3 or TRBV12-4 to TRBJ2-3; the match to TRBD2 covers 8 bases. With V trimmed by 5 bases and J by 3 bases, 7 bases remained unmatched. This CDR3 contains 15 residues.

There are many counts of this clonotype. The chain uses TRBV20-1 and TRBJ1-5; D uncertain. The ends were cut back, 5 bases at V and 0 bases at J, with 14 bases in the middle. The CDR3 extends over 15 amino acids. CDR1 DFQATT and CDR2 SNEGSKA come from the germline V gene (reference sequence). The chain's CDR3 is CSALHGSDSNQPQHF. The DNA of the CDR3 is TGCAGTGCTCTTCATGGGTCGGATAGCAATCAGCCCCAGCATTTT.

This clonotype was seen repeatedly, ten times or more. This chain uses TRBV3-1 with TRBJ2-7, with a tentative D call TRBD2 (5 bases). The CDR3 is 17 residues long. The V gene lost 0 bases and the J gene lost 0 bases, with 15 bases spanning the gap. CDR1 is LGHDT, CDR2 YNNKEL, per germline (reference sequence). The DNA of the CDR3 is TGTGCCAGCAGCCAAGATTATTGGACTGAGAGCTCCTACGAGCAGTACTTC. Its protein is CASSQDYWTESSYEQYF.

This sequence joins TRBV6-4 and TRBJ1-2; D remains ambiguous. CDR3 length: 19 residues. Germline assignment: CDR1 MRHNA and CDR2 SNTAGT. Trimming stripped 2 bases from V and 0 bases from J, with 22 bases between. The CDR3, as DNA: TGTGCCAGCAGTGACCCGACTCCTCTGGGTCGGTTAGCTAACTATGGCTACACCTTC. This gives the protein CASSDPTPLGRLANYGYTF.

This clonotype was seen at least ten times. The V and J genes are TRBV27 and TRBJ2-2; tentative D call: TRBD2 (7 bases). Deletions cut 3 bases from V and 4 bases from J, with 24 bases between. The CDR3 contains 19 residues. In germline, CDR1 is MNHEY, CDR2 SMNVEV (reference sequence). DNA for the CDR3: TGTGCCAGCAGTTTCCTTCGCTGGGGGGGGGCTGAGACCACCGGGGAGCTGTTTTTT. Its protein is CASSFLRWGGAETTGELFF.

This clonotype has only a few counts. A clone one base away is much larger, so this may be a read error. This chain connects TRBV7-7 to TRBJ2-3, with a possible D match to TRBD2 (5 bases). V was clipped by 5 bases and J by 6 bases, with 15 bases between them. Germline CDR1 is SSHAT and CDR2 is FNYEAQ (reference sequence). The CDR3 is 14 residues long. CDR3 sequence: CASSHRGISDTQYF. Written as DNA, the CDR3 is TGTGCCAGCAGCCACCGGGGTATTTCGGATACGCAGTATTTT.

This clonotype was counted many times. This chain joins TRBV20-1 and TRBJ1-6; D ambiguous. The V gene lost 4 bases and the J gene lost 9 bases, with 10 bases spanning the gap. Germline values: CDR1 DFQATT, CDR2 SNEGSKA (reference sequence). The CDR3 has 12 amino acids. CDR3 protein: CSATRVGSPLHF. The CDR3 nucleotides read TGCAGTGCTACCCGAGTCGGTTCACCCCTCCACTTT.